These 2 T cell receptor beta chains originate from one sample sequenced in a study of metastatic and nonmetastatic thyroid tumors. TCRdb redid the clone calls on the PCR reads using MiXCR. In the table there are about 32,000 clones, approximately 25% of which are singletons. No treatment of any kind had been given to any patient before thyroid surgery. The sample taken for sequencing was blood. Receptor source: a female donor with papillary thyroid cancer or a benign thyroid nodule (not recorded which). Some clones in this sample may be carry-over from other donors' samples.

The sample holds many counts of this clone. The chain combines TRBV2 with TRBJ2-1; 10 nucleotides agree with TRBD1. Germline V gives CDR1 SNHLY, CDR2 FYNNEI. The CDR3 length is 16 residues. The ends lost 6 bases at V and 4 bases at J; junction bases unmatched: 9. CDR3 sequence (DNA): TGTGCCAGCAGGGAGAGACAGGGGGCTAAGTACAATGAGCAGTTCTTC. It yields the protein CASRERQGAKYNEQFF.

This clone has a count of ten or more. The chain couples TRBV7-9 to TRBJ2-3; 7 positions match TRBD2. CDR1 and CDR2 (germline): SEHNR, FQNEAQ (reference sequence). J gave up 3 bases and V 6 bases, and 6 bases lay outside the gene matches. This CDR3 has 14 residues. The CDR3 DNA is TGTGCCAGCAGACCAAGTAGCGGGACAGATACGCAGTATTTT. Its protein product is CASRPSSGTDTQYF.